The rows below give T cell receptor beta chains drawn from one sample of a study of technical replicates of blood from a few donors. Assay: immunoSEQ multiplex PCR; the TCRdb copy retains only in-frame clones and omits some. The sample lists just under 100,000 clones, around 95% occurring once. Sequences were obtained from T cells isolated from PBMCs. Source of these receptors: a human donor in good health. CDR3s include the opening cysteine and the closing phenylalanine or tryptophan. D genes are given only for firm matches. Clone size, where shown, is once, few, many, or a class for clones that have expanded.

V gene	clone size	D gene	J gene	CDR3 DNA	CDR3 protein
TRBV10-3	.	TRBD2	TRBJ2-3	TGTGCCATCAGAGAGGGTGGACTAGCGGGTGCAGATACGCAGTATTTT	CAIREGGLAGADTQYF
TRBV6-5	.	.	TRBJ2-2	TGTGCCAGCAGTAAACTCCTAGTATCCCCCGGGGAGCTGTTTTTT	CASSKLLVSPGELFF
TRBV28	.	TRBD2	TRBJ2-7	TGTGCCAGCAGTTCAGCGGGAGGGTCCTACGAGCAGTACTTC	CASSSAGGSYEQYF
TRBV7-8	.	TRBD2	TRBJ2-5	TGTGCCAGCAGCTTAGCGCGGCTCGGGAGGAGGGAAGAGACCCAGTACTTC	CASSLARLGRREETQYF
TRBV6-5	once	.	TRBJ2-1	TGTGCCAGCAGTACTCCGGGGTGGGAGTACAATGAGCAGTTCTTC	CASSTPGWEYNEQFF
TRBV11-2	.	TRBD1	TRBJ2-3	TGTGCCAGCAGCTTCAGGGACAGGGCTCTTGCAGATACGCAGTATTTT	CASSFRDRALADTQYF
TRBV11-3	.	.	TRBJ2-1	TGTGCCAGCAGCTTAGCGGGATATGAGCAGTTCTTC	CASSLAGYEQFF
TRBV6-1	.	TRBD2	TRBJ2-1	TGTGCCAGCCAGCGGGATTCTACCTACAATGAGCAGTTCTTC	CASQRDSTYNEQFF
TRBV18	.	.	TRBJ1-4	TGTGCCAGCTCACCTCTGGCAGGGCCTAATGAAAAACTGTTTTTT	CASSPLAGPNEKLFF
TRBV28	.	.	TRBJ2-2	TGTGCCAGCAGTTTAGGTGGCGGGATAAACACCGGGGAGCTGTTTTTT	CASSLGGGINTGELFF
TRBV5-1	once	.	TRBJ2-4	TGCGCCAGCAGCTTGGTCGGACAGCCTTACGACATTCAGTACTTC	CASSLVGQPYDIQYF
TRBV11-2	.	.	TRBJ2-1	TGTGCCAGCAGCTTAGCCAGGGTCTACAATGAGCAGTTCTTC	CASSLARVYNEQFF
TRBV4-1	.	.	TRBJ1-3	TGCGCCAGCAGCCCCCGACAGATCTCTGGAAACACCATATATTTT	CASSPRQISGNTIYF
TRBV28	.	.	TRBJ1-1	TGTGCCAGCAGTTTAGGACTAGGGGCTGAAGCTTTCTTT	CASSLGLGAEAFF